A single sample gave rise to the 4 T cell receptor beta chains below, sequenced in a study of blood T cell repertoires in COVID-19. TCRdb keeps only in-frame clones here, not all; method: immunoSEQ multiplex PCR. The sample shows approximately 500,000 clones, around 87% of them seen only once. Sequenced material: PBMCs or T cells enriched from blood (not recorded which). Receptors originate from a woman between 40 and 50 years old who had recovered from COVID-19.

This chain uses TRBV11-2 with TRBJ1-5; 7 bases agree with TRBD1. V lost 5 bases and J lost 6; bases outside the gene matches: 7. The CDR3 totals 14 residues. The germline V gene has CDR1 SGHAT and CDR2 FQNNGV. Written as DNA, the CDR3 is TGTGCCAGCAGCCCAGGCCAGGGGGTTCAGCCCCAGCATTTT. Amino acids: CASSPGQGVQPQHF.

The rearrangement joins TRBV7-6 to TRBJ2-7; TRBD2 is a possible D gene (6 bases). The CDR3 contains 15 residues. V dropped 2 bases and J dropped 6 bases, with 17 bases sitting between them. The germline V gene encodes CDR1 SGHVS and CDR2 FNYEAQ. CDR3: CASSLSAGPLSEQYF. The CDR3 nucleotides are TGTGCCAGCAGCTTAAGTGCGGGACCCCTAAGCGAGCAGTACTTC. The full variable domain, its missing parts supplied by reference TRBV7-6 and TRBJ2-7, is GAGVSQSPRYKVTKRGQDVALRCDPISGHVSLYWYRQALGQGPEFLTYFNYEAQQDKSGLPNDRFSAERPEGSISTLTIQRTEQRDSAMYRCASSLSAGPLSEQYFGPGTRLTVT.

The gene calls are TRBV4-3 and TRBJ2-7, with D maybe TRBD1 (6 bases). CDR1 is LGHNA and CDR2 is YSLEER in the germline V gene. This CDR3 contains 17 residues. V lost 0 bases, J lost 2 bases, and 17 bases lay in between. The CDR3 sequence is CASSQDYNRAKPYEQYF. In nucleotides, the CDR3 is TGCGCCAGCAGCCAAGATTACAACAGGGCAAAACCCTACGAGCAGTACTTC.

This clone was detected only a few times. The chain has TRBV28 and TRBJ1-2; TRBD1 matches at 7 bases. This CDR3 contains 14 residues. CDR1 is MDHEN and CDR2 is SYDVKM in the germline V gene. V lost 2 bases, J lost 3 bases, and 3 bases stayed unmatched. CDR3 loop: CASSLADRDYGYTF. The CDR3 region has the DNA TGTGCCAGCAGTTTAGCCGACAGGGACTATGGCTACACCTTC.